This T cell receptor (beta chain) stems from a study of T cell responses to AZD1222 COVID-19 vaccine. The protocol was immunoSEQ multiplex PCR, while the TCRdb copy is restricted to in-frame clones and leaves out a portion. The table has approximately 150,000 clones, around nine tenths seen once. The table lists this clone with a count of one. What it binds is not known. Whole-study results and caveats: White British donors predominated, females outnumbered males, and clonal diversity was possibly underestimated.

Looked up from germline, CDR1 is MDHEN and CDR2 is SYDVKM. The V gene lost 4 bases and the J gene lost 0 bases, with 22 bases spanning the gap. CDR3 size: 19 residues. The source is an adult in good health. This sequence joins TRBV28 and TRBJ2-1; D may match TRBD1 or TRBD2 (6 bases each). The source material was peripheral blood, sampled on day 0 of AZD1222 vaccination. CDR3 DNA: TGTGCCAGCAGTTACTCCGACGGGGGCGCGAAGCACTCCTACAATGAGCAGTTCTTC. It encodes CASSYSDGGAKHSYNEQFF.